Listed below are T cell receptor beta chains from one sample, sequenced in a study of spatial heterogeneity in lung cancer. TCRdb called the 5' RACE reads again in MiXCR, with one record for every CDR3 protein. This sample yields 110,000 or so distinct CDR3 sequences, of which 10% to 12% are seen a single time; about 24% belongs to the top ten. This specimen consisted of PBMCs, obtained at follow-up. These receptors were collected from a female donor with early-stage non-small cell lung cancer. Both conserved end residues are part of each CDR3. Each record gives: CDR3 length, J gene, clone size, D gene, V gene, CDR3 protein, CDR3 DNA. A D gene is named only where the DNA matches it firmly. Rows may omit the clone size; those that give it use once, few, many or a size class.

15	TRBJ2-1	many	TRBD2	TRBV4-2	CASSQEVGTSVEQFF	TGTGCCAGCAGCCAAGAAGTTGGGACTAGTGTTGAGCAGTTCTTC
15	TRBJ2-3	NA	NA	TRBV28	CASSLAGAGADTQYF	TGTGCCAGCAGTTTAGCAGGGGCGGGAGCAGATACGCAGTATTTT
14	TRBJ1-5	few	NA	TRBV28	CASSLLQGNQPQHF	TGTGCCAGCAGTTTACTACAGGGTAATCAGCCCCAGCATTTT
13	TRBJ2-3	few	NA	TRBV5-1	CASKNPGTDTQYF	TGCGCCAGCAAAAATCCGGGGACAGATACGCAGTATTTT
14	TRBJ2-3	once	NA	TRBV7-9	CASSFAVITDTQYF	TGTGCCAGCAGCTTTGCAGTTATCACAGATACGCAGTATTTT
13	TRBJ1-2	NA	NA	TRBV6-2/TRBV6-3	CASSYSGDYGYTF	TGTGCCAGCAGTTACTCAGGGGATTATGGCTACACCTTC
15	TRBJ1-1	few	NA	TRBV20-1	CSARDTFIMDTEAFF	TGCAGTGCTAGGGACACCTTCATAATGGACACTGAAGCTTTCTTT
12	TRBJ2-5	NA	NA	TRBV10-3	CAISERQETQYF	TGTGCCATCAGTGAGCGACAAGAGACCCAGTACTTC
16	TRBJ1-2	NA	NA	TRBV4-2	CASSQAGLGAKYGYTF	TGTGCCAGCAGCCAAGCCGGCCTTGGGGCCAAGTATGGCTACACCTTC
12	TRBJ2-1	NA	TRBD2	TRBV9	CASSVVAGVQFF	TGTGCCAGCAGCGTAGTTGCGGGAGTTCAGTTCTTC
14	TRBJ1-1	many	TRBD1	TRBV27	CASRGGGRNTEAFF	TGTGCCAGCAGAGGAGGGGGCCGGAACACTGAAGCTTTCTTT
15	TRBJ2-6	many	NA	TRBV18	CASSPLESGANVLTF	TGTGCCAGCTCACCCTTAGAATCTGGGGCCAACGTCCTGACTTTC
14	TRBJ2-4	NA	NA	TRBV12-3/TRBV12-4	CASSLDQGGNIQYF	TGTGCCAGCAGTTTAGATCAGGGGGGCAACATTCAGTACTTC
13	TRBJ2-3	NA	TRBD1	TRBV20-1	CSGTGGTTDTQYF	TGCAGTGGGACAGGGGGAACTACAGATACGCAGTATTTT
15	TRBJ1-1	NA	NA	TRBV25-1	CASSATGHLNTEAFF	TGTGCCAGCAGTGCGACGGGACATTTGAACACTGAAGCTTTCTTT
16	TRBJ2-1	few	NA	TRBV4-3	CASSQDTAGSYNEQFF	TGCGCCAGCAGCCAAGATACTGCGGGTTCTTACAATGAGCAGTTCTTC
17	TRBJ2-3	many	TRBD1	TRBV12-3/TRBV12-4	CASSLIPGQGSTDTQYF	TGTGCCAGCAGTTTAATTCCCGGACAGGGTAGCACAGATACGCAGTATTTT
15	TRBJ2-6	many	NA	TRBV5-1	CASRKQFSGANVLTF	TGCGCCAGCAGGAAACAGTTTTCTGGGGCCAACGTCCTGACTTTC
15	TRBJ2-5	few	TRBD2	TRBV3-1	CASSQGGLAEETQYF	TGTGCCAGCAGCCAAGGGGGACTAGCGGAAGAGACCCAGTACTTC
14	TRBJ1-4	few	NA	TRBV18	CASSPKSFNEKLFF	TGTGCCAGCTCACCAAAGTCCTTTAATGAAAAACTGTTTTTT
16	TRBJ2-1	many	TRBD2	TRBV3-1	CASSQRTSGNNNEQFF	TGTGCCAGCAGCCAAAGGACTAGCGGGAATAACAATGAGCAGTTCTTC
14	TRBJ1-4	NA	NA	TRBV2	CASSSGGAGEKLFF	TGTGCCAGCAGTTCAGGAGGCGCAGGTGAAAAACTGTTTTTT
13	TRBJ2-5	few	NA	TRBV6-5	CASLEPSGVTQYF	TGTGCCAGCTTAGAGCCTAGTGGGGTGACCCAGTACTTC
14	TRBJ2-2	few	NA	TRBV29-1	CSVVPSGSPGELFF	TGCAGCGTTGTCCCGAGTGGATCACCCGGGGAGCTGTTTTTT
16	TRBJ2-3	few	NA	TRBV7-3	CASSLHTGASTDTQYF	TGTGCCAGCAGCTTACATACGGGAGCTAGCACAGATACGCAGTATTTT
14	TRBJ1-2	NA	NA	TRBV18	CASSPGATNYGYTF	TGTGCCAGCTCCCCAGGGGCGACTAACTATGGCTACACCTTC
18	TRBJ2-3	many	NA	TRBV19	CASSSPGTPGGSTDTQYF	TGTGCCAGTAGTAGCCCCGGGACGCCTGGAGGTAGCACAGATACGCAGTATTTT
15	TRBJ2-1	few	NA	TRBV3-2	CASSHRDRRYNEQFF	TGTGCCAGCAGCCATCGGGACAGGAGATACAATGAGCAGTTCTTC
15	TRBJ2-1	NA	TRBD2	TRBV11-1	CASSLEAGAPREQFF	TGTGCCAGCAGCTTAGAGGCGGGAGCACCCCGGGAGCAGTTCTTC
13	TRBJ2-5	few	NA	TRBV3-1	CASSQVSQETQYF	TGTGCCAGCAGCCAAGTCAGCCAAGAGACCCAGTACTTC
15	TRBJ2-4	many	NA	TRBV24-1	CATSVPRLTKNIQYF	TGTGCCACCAGTGTTCCGCGACTGACCAAAAACATTCAGTACTTC
15	TRBJ2-3	many	TRBD2	TRBV12-3/TRBV12-4	CASSRLAGSTDTQYF	TGTGCCAGCAGTCGACTAGCGGGGTCCACAGATACGCAGTATTTT
16	TRBJ2-3	few	TRBD1	TRBV6-5	CASSSGQALSTDTQYF	TGTGCCAGCAGTTCGGGACAGGCCCTCAGCACAGATACGCAGTATTTT
13	TRBJ1-5	many	NA	TRBV7-9	CASSLVENQPQHF	TGTGCCAGCAGCTTAGTGGAGAATCAGCCCCAGCATTTT
14	TRBJ2-1	many	NA	TRBV5-1	CASSPLGTDFGRIF	TGCGCCAGCAGCCCGCTCGGGACCGACTTTGGCAGAATCTTC
15	TRBJ2-1	NA	TRBD2	TRBV19	CASRSSGTSLNEQFF	TGTGCCAGTAGGAGTAGCGGGACCTCCCTCAATGAGCAGTTCTTC
16	TRBJ1-5	few	NA	TRBV18	CASSPSVTTGNQPQHF	TGTGCCAGCTCACCCTCCGTGACGACCGGCAATCAGCCCCAGCATTTT
16	TRBJ2-1	few	NA	TRBV27	CASSTFTRKFYNEQFF	TGTGCCAGCAGCACTTTCACTCGAAAATTCTACAATGAGCAGTTCTTC
13	TRBJ2-3	many	NA	TRBV6-6	CASRRDSTDTQYF	TGTGCCAGCAGACGGGACAGCACAGATACGCAGTATTTT
16	TRBJ1-1	many	TRBD1	TRBV18	CASSPAGTVQNTEAFF	TGTGCCAGCTCACCGGCGGGGACAGTACAGAACACTGAAGCTTTCTTT
16	TRBJ2-2	NA	NA	TRBV18	CASSYTLAANTGELFF	TGTGCCAGCTCATACACCTTGGCAGCGAACACCGGGGAGCTGTTTTTT
14	TRBJ1-5	few	NA	TRBV7-2	CASSLAGIVQPQHF	TGTGCCAGCAGCTTAGCCGGGATTGTTCAGCCCCAGCATTTT
16	TRBJ2-3	NA	TRBD2	TRBV6-2/TRBV6-3	CASSFSGTHPRMARYF	TGTGCCAGCAGTTTTAGCGGGACCCACCCAAGGATGGCGAGGTATTTT
15	TRBJ2-1	NA	TRBD1	TRBV19	CASSTDRGSYNEQFF	TGTGCCAGTAGTACTGACAGGGGCTCCTACAATGAGCAGTTCTTC
13	TRBJ1-1	few	TRBD1	TRBV19	CATEDRQNTEAFF	TGTGCCACCGAGGACAGGCAGAACACTGAAGCTTTCTTT
14	TRBJ1-2	many	NA	TRBV30	CAWTSRGAGYGYTF	TGTGCCTGGACCTCCCGAGGCGCTGGCTATGGCTACACCTTC
14	TRBJ1-1	few	TRBD1	TRBV6-5	CASRTGTGNTEAFF	TGTGCCAGCAGGACCGGGACAGGGAACACTGAAGCTTTCTTT
14	TRBJ2-4	NA	NA	TRBV27	CASSLTLAKNIQYF	TGTGCCAGCAGCCTAACACTAGCCAAAAACATTCAGTACTTC
11	TRBJ1-1	many	NA	TRBV11-2	CASSFRDWAFF	TGTGCCAGCAGCTTCCGGGACTGGGCTTTCTTT
14	TRBJ2-1	few	NA	TRBV6-5	CATSVLKHYNEQFF	TGTGCCACCTCGGTCCTAAAGCACTACAATGAGCAGTTCTTC